This TCR beta chain was profiled in a study of blood T cell repertoires in COVID-19. The assay was immunoSEQ multiplex PCR, and TCRdb's table has in-frame clones only and misses some. The data show about 400,000 clones, roughly 87% seen once. Germline V lookup: CDR1 MDHEN, CDR2 SYDVKM. This CDR3 contains 17 residues. V was clipped by 4 bases and J by 2 bases, with 21 bases between them. V usage is TRBV28 and J usage is TRBJ2-7; no firm D call. Sequenced: PBMCs or T cells enriched from blood (not recorded which). The receptor was derived from a young woman who had recovered from COVID-19. The CDR3 here is CASSSPAILAETYEQYF. CDR3 sequence (DNA): TGTGCCAGCAGTTCCCCAGCGATCCTCGCGGAGACCTACGAGCAGTACTTC.